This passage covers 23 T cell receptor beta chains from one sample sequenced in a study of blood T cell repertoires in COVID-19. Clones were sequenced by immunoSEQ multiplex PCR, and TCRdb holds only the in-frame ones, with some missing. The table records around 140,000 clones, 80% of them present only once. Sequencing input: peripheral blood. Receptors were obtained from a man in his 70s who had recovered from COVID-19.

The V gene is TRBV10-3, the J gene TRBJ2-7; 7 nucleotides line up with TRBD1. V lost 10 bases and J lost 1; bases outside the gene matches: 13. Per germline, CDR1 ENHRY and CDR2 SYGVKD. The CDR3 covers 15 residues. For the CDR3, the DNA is TGTGCCACAGAAGCAGGGACAGAACTTTCCTACGAGCAGTACTTC. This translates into CATEAGTELSYEQYF.

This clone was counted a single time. CDR3 nucleotide sequence: TGTGCCAGCAGCCCACAACAGGGCTCCGGTGGCTACACCTTC. It specifies CASSPQQGSGGYTF. The chain uses TRBV14 and TRBJ1-2; a possible D gene is TRBD1 (6 bases). Germline V gene sequence: CDR1 SGHDN, CDR2 FVKESK. The CDR3 spans 14 residues. Deletions cut 4 bases from V and 7 bases from J, with 16 bases between.

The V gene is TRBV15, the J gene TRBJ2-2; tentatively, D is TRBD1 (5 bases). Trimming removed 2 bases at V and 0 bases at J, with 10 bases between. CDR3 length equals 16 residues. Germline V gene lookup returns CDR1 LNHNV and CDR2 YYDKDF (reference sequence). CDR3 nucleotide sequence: TGTGCCACCAGCAGACACAGGAACACGAACACCGGGGAGCTGTTTTTT. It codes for CATSRHRNTNTGELFF.

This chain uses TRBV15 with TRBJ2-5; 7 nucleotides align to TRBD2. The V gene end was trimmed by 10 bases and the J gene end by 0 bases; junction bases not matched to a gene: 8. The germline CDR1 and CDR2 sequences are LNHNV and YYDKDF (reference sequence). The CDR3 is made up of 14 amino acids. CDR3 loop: CASWPGLNQETQYF. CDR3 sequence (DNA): TGTGCCAGCTGGCCGGGACTAAACCAAGAGACCCAGTACTTC.

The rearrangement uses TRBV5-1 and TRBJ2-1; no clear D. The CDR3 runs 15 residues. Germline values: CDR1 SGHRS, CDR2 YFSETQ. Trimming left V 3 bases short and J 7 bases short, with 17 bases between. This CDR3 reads CASSSTAATGNEQFF. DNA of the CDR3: TGCGCCAGCAGCTCCACCGCCGCGACTGGTAATGAGCAGTTCTTC.

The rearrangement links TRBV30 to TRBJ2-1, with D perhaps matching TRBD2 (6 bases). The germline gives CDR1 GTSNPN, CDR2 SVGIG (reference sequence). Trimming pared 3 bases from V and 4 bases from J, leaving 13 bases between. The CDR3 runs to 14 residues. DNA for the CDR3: TGTGCCTGGAGCCCGGTGAGCGGGTACAATGAGCAGTTCTTC. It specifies CAWSPVSGYNEQFF.

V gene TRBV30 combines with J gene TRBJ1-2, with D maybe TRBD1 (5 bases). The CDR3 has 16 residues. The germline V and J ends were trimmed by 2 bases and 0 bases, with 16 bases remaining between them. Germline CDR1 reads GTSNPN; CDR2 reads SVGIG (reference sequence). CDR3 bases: TGTGCCTGGAGTCCCCCGGGGGGAGCCCCTAACTATGGCTACACCTTC. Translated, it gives CAWSPPGGAPNYGYTF.

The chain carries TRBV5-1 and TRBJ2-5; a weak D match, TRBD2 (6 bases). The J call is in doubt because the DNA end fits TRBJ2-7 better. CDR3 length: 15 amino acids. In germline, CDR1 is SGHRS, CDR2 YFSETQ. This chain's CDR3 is CASSLQLDYGDEQYF. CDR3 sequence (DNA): TGCGCCAGCAGCTTGCAACTGGACTATGGAGACGAGCAGTACTTC.

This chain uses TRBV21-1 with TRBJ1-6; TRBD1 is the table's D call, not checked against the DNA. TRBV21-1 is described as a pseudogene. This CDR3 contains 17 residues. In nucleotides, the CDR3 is TGTGCCAGCAGCATAAAGACAGGGAGCGGTGAAGGTTCACCCCTCCACTTT. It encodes CASSIKTGSGEGSPLHF.

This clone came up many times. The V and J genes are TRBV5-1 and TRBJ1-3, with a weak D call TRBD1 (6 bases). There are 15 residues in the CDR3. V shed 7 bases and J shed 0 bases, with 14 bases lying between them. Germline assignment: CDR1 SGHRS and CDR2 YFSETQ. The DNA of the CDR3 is TGCGCCAGCTATTCAGGGGACGGCTCTGGAAACACCATATATTTT. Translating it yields CASYSGDGSGNTIYF.

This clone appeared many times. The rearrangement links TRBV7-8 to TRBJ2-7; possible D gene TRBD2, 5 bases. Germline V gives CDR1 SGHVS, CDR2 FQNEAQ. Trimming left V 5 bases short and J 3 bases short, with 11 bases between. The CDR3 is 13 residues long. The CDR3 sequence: CASSPSEGYEQYF. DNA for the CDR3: TGTGCCAGCAGCCCCTCCGAGGGCTACGAGCAGTACTTC.

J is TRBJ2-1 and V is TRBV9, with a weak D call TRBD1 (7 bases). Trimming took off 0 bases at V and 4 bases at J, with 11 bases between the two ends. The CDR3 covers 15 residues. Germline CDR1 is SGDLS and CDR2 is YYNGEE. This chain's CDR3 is CASSVGGDRYNEQFF. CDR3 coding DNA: TGTGCCAGCAGCGTAGGGGGGGACAGATACAATGAGCAGTTCTTC.

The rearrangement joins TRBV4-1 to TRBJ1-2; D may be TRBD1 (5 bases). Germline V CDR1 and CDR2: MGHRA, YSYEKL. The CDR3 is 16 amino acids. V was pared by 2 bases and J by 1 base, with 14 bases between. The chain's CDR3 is CASSQTGTAINYGYTF. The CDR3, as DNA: TGCGCCAGCAGCCAAACCGGGACTGCAATTAACTATGGCTACACCTTC.

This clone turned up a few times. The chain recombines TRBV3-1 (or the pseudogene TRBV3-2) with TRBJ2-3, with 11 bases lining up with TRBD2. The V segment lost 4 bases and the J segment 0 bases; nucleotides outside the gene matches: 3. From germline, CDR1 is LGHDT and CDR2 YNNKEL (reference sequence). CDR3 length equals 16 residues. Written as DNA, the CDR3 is TGTGCCAGCAGCCTAGCGGGAGGGCCGAGCACAGATACGCAGTATTTT. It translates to CASSLAGGPSTDTQYF.

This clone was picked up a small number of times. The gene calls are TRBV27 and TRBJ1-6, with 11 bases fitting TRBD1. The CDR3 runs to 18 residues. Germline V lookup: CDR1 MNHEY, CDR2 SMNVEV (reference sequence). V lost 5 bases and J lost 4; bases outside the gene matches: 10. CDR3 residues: CASSLYGTGGNYNSPLHF. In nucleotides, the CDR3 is TGTGCCAGCAGTCTTTACGGGACAGGGGGGAATTATAATTCACCCCTCCACTTT.

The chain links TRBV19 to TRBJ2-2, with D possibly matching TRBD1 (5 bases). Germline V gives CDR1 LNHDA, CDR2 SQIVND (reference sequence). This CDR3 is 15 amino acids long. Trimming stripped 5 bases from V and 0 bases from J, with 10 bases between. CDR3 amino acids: CASSQDRANTGELFF. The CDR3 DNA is TGTGCCAGTAGTCAAGACAGAGCGAACACCGGGGAGCTGTTTTTT.

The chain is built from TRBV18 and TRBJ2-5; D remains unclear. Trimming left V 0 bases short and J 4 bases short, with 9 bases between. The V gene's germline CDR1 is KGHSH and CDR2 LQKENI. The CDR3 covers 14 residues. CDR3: CASSPPSSGETQYF. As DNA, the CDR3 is TGTGCCAGCTCACCACCGTCTTCCGGAGAGACCCAGTACTTC.

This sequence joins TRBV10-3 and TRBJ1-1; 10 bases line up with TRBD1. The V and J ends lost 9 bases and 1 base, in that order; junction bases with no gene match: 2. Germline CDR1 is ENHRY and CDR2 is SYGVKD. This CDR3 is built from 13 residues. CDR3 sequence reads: CAMGQGSNTEAFF. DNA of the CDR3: TGTGCCATGGGACAGGGGTCGAACACTGAAGCTTTCTTT.

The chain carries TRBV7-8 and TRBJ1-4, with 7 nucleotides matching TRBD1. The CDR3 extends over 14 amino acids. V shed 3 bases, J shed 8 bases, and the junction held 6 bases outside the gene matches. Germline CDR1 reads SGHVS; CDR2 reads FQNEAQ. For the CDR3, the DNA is TGTGCCAGCAGCTTGCACCCGACAGGGGAAAAACTGTTTTTT. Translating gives CASSLHPTGEKLFF.

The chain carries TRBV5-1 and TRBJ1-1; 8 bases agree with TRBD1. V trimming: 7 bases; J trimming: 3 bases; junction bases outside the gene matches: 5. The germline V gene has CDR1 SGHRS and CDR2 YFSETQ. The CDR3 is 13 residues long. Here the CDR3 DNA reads TGCGCCAGCGGAACAGGGGGGGACACTGAAGCTTTCTTT. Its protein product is CASGTGGDTEAFF.

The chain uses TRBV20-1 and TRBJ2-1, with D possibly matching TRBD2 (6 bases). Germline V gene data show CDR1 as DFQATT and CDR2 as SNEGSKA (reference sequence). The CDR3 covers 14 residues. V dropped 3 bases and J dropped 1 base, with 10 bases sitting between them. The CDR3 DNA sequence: TGCAGTGCTAGTACGGCGGGGTCCTACAATGAGCAGTTCTTC. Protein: CSASTAGSYNEQFF.

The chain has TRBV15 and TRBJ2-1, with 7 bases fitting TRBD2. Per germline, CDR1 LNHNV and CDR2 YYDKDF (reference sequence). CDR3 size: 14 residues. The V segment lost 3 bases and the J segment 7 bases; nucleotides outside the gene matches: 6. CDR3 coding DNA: TGTGCCACCAGCAGTGAACTCGGGGGGAATGAGCAGTTCTTC. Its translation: CATSSELGGNEQFF. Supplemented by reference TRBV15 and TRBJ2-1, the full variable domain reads DAMVIQNPRYQVTQFGKPVTLSCSQTLNHNVMYWYQQKSSQAPKLLFHYYDKDFNNEADTPDNFQSRRPNTSFCFLDIRSPGLGDTAMYLCATSSELGGNEQFFGPGTRLTVL.

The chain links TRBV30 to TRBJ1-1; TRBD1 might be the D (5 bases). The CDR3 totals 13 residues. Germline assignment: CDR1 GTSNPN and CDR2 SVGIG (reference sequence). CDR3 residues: CAHQGSRDTEAFF. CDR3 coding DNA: TGTGCGCATCAGGGATCTCGGGACACTGAAGCTTTCTTT. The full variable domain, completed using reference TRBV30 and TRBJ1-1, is SQTIHQWPATLVQPVGSPLSLECTVEGTSNPNLYWYRQAAGRGLQLLFYSVGIGQISSEVPQNLSASRPQDRQFILSSKKLLLSDSGFYLCAHQGSRDTEAFFGQGTRLTVV.